This T cell receptor beta chain stems from a study of T cell repertoires in cytomegalovirus infection. Study-wide findings and caveats: Within the response measured ex vivo, HLA-C-restricted CMV-specific TCR beta clonotypes were dominant. Carriers of CMV and the relevant HLA type were discriminated by public TCR beta frequency.

Using its own MiXCR run on the reads, TCRdb lists one record per CDR3 protein. The sample holds fewer than 950,000 distinct CDR3 sequences, approximately 32% seen once. Trimming removed 0 bases from V and 7 bases from J; junction bases left unmatched: 5. The CDR3 runs to 15 residues. The germline gives CDR1 LGHDT, CDR2 YNNKEL (reference sequence). As for this clonotype: The antigen is unknown.

This material consisted of cultured CD8+ T cells from PBMCs, taken from culture after CMV antigen stimulation. This sequence originates from a human donor in good health (CMV status not recorded). Some clones in this sample may be carry-over from other donors' samples. V usage is TRBV3-1 and J usage is TRBJ2-1, with 8 bases matching TRBD1. The CDR3 DNA follows: TGTGCCAGCAGCCAAGACAATGGACAGGGAAATGAGCAGTTCTTC. As protein: CASSQDNGQGNEQFF.